The clone carrying this TCR beta chain was seen just once. The V gene's germline CDR1 is MNHEY and CDR2 SVGAGI. Trimming took off 5 bases at V and 6 bases at J, with 14 bases between the two ends. The CDR3 is 14 residues long. The data derive from a study of blood T cell repertoires in COVID-19. Overall study context: Sources were T cells, B-cell-depleted T cells, or PBMCs; the material itself was cDNA or gDNA.

Per the original methods: Reference gene primer amplification gave nucleated cell count estimates. TCRdb's copy holds only in-frame clones and misses some; the assay was immunoSEQ multiplex PCR. That table gives V, J and clone size, and the DNA gave D and trimming. The sample gives some 130,000 clones, 79% of which show up once; 3% to 4.5% is in the top ten. The clonotype originates from a man aged 60-69 years with acute or convalescent COVID-19. Material: peripheral blood. The chain is built from TRBV6-5 and TRBJ1-3, with D maybe TRBD1 (6 bases). The CDR3 region is CASSPGDTLNTIYF. The CDR3, as DNA: TGTGCCAGCAGTCCTGGGGACACGTTAAACACCATATATTTT.